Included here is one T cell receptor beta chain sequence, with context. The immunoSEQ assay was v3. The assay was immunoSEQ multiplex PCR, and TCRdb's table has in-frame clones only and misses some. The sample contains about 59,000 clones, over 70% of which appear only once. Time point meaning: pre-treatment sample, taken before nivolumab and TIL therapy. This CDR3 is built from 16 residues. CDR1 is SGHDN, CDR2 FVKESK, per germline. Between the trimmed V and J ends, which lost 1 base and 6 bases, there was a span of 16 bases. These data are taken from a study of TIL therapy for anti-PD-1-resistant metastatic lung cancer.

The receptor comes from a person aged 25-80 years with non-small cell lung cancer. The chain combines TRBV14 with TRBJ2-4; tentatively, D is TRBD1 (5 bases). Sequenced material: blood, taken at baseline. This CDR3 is CASSQGSGSQRNIQYF. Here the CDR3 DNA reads TGTGCCAGCAGCCAAGGTTCAGGGTCACAGAGAAACATTCAGTACTTC.